This T cell receptor (beta chain) is from a study of blood T cell repertoires in COVID-19. Study-level information: The United States, Italy and Spain supplied acute and convalescent COVID-19 samples.

As originally analysed: Amplification of reference gene primers was used by the study to estimate nucleated cell counts. Profiling relied on immunoSEQ multiplex PCR, and the TCRdb table lists in-frame clones only, not all of them. The V and J calls and clone size are taken from that table; D and trimming were inferred from the DNA. The sample has 13,000 to 15,000 clones, approximately 92% seen once; the top ten hold around 8%. This TCR derives from a human donor with active COVID-19. The donor label of this sample is uncertain. Sequenced input: peripheral blood.

This chain's CDR3 is CASSPPGLNTGELFF. The CDR3 bases are TGTGCCAGCAGCCCTCCAGGCCTAAACACCGGGGAGCTGTTTTTT. The V call is TRBV5-4, the J call TRBJ2-2; no clear D gene. The V gene's germline CDR1 is SGHNT and CDR2 YYREEE (reference sequence). CDR3 length: 15 amino acids. Trimming cost V 4 bases and J 2 bases, with 12 bases left between them.